This T cell receptor (beta chain) is drawn from a study of T cells in Graves' hyperthyroidism and ophthalmopathy. This clonotype was recorded once. Antigen unknown. Patients counted as stable if ophthalmopathy did not develop within 18 months. Uncontrolled infection, other autoimmune disease, pregnancy or lactation excluded patients. Used for diagnoses were clinical symptoms, serum thyroxine and TRAb, thyroid ultrasound and orbital computed tomography. Trimming stripped 5 bases from V and 4 bases from J, with 12 bases between. CDR3 size: 14 residues. Germline V lookup: CDR1 LNHDA, CDR2 SQIVND (reference sequence). Study outcomes and limitations: Among clonotypes expanded in thyroid above 0.001, most were also found in blood.

TCR beta CDR3 regions were amplified from RNA transcripts. HTBI primers were used for first-round RT-PCR of the TCR CDR3. TCRdb redid the calling of the multiplex PCR reads with MiXCR, one entry per CDR3 protein. The sample has around 300,000 distinct CDR3 sequences; around 13% are singletons. The V call is TRBV19, the J call TRBJ1-5; D uncertain. The sequenced material came from blood. This TCR derives from a woman between 35 and 50 years old with Graves' hyperthyroidism. As DNA, the CDR3 is TGTGCCAGTAGTCCCCAACAAGGTAATCAGCCCCAGCATTTT. Translated, it gives CASSPQQGNQPQHF.